A single T cell receptor beta chain is shown here with its context. This clone's antigen is unknown. TCRdb lists the instrument as Illumina HiSeq 2000. TCR beta cDNA libraries were made by 5'RACE template switching that added a universal primer site and unique molecular identifiers. Synthesis of cDNA was primed from the TCR beta constant segment and was followed by two consecutive PCR amplification steps. From the authors' description of their analysis: MIGEC was used to demultiplex reads and group reads by UMI, and MiTCR was used to assemble and quantify clonotypes. Only TCR cDNA sequences supported by at least two reads were kept to exclude erroneous sequences. Downstream repertoire analysis used the tcR package, and clonotypes were matched across fractions by CDR3 nucleotide sequence plus V segment. VDJmatch was used to annotate antigen specificity against VDJdb, with one amino acid substitution in CDR3 allowed. Following TCRdb reprocessing, every CDR3 protein sequence forms one entry, and DNA is not provided. In this record, the V and J calls reflect TCRdb's handling and not the investigators' own analysis. The table for this sample lists roughly 450,000 distinct CDR3 sequences. About 1.5% of the sample belongs to the ten largest clones.

HCMV-specific IgG was detected in serum with a commercial ELISA kit to determine HCMV serostatus. Ficoll density gradient centrifugation was used to isolate peripheral blood mononuclear cells from blood. The CDR3 contains 14 residues, cysteine and phenylalanine counted. There is no recorded DNA. Via the germline V gene (reference sequence), CDR1 is LNHDA and CDR2 SQIVND. This sample was included in a study of T cells expressing NK-cell markers (dated by TCRdb to about 2020). Regarding the complete study: TCR beta-chain repertoires were profiled in sorted CD3+CD56+NKG2C+, CD3+CD56+NKG2C- and CD3+CD56-NKG2C+ T-cell subsets from several donors. Among the eight sequenced donors, only one was HCMV-seronegative, while the other seven were HCMV-seropositive. The libraries were sequenced on Illumina HiSeq 2000/2500, MiSeq or NextSeq, producing 2 x 150 bp reads. The study sequenced eight donors, all healthy volunteers chosen at random: three men and five women.

Paper-wide results and their limitations: It remained unclear whether the expanded NKG2C-expressing T cell clones were specific for HCMV antigens. Those dominant clonotypes were again the most abundant among CD3+CD56-NKG2C+ cells in a handful of donors, at roughly 25-60.1%. In six donors, the dominant CD3+CD56+NKG2C+ clonotypes were found to rank among the top 10 CD8+ clonotypes and to make up 1.0-7.0% of CD8+ T cells.

This sequence was found in a woman aged 50 to 60 in good health. Donor details come from another sample of the same person, matched by shared clones. Sequenced sample: blood T cells: a sorted CD56 or NKG2C T cell subset, CD4+ or CD8+ T cells, or bulk PBMC T cells (not recorded which). The chain is made from TRBV19 and TRBJ2-2. CDR3 sequence: CASKWNANTGELFF.